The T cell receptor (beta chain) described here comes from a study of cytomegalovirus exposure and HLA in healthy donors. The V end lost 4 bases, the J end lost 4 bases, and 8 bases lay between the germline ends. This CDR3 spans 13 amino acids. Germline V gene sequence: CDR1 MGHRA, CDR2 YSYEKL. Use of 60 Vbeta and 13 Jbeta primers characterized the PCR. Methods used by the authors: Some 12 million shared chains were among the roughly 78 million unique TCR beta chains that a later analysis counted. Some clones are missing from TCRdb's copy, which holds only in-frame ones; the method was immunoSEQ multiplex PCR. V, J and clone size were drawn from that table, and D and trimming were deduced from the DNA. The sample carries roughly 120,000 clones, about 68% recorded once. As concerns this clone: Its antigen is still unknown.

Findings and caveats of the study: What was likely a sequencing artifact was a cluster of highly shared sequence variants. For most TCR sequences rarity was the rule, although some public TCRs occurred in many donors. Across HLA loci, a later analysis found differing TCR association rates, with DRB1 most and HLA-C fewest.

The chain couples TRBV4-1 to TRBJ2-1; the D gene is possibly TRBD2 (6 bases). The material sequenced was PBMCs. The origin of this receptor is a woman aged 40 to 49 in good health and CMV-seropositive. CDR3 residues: CASSLGGYNEQFF. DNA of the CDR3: TGCGCCAGCAGCCTCGGGGGTTACAATGAGCAGTTCTTC.